The entry below describes one TCR beta chain. The sample belongs to a study of neoadjuvant anti-PD-1 for oral cavity cancer. Study-wide context: Non-progressing patients received a fourth nivolumab dose near day 43, then surgery on days 50-56.

TCRdb keeps only in-frame clones here, not all; method: immunoSEQ multiplex PCR. The table records about 68,000 clones, 80% to 90% of them present only once. The time point: after neoadjuvant nivolumab, at surgical resection. Patients had HPV-negative, locally advanced oral cavity squamous cell carcinoma. This TCR derives from a person aged 40 to 85 with oral cavity squamous cell carcinoma. The sequencing here drew on PBMCs, taken after nivolumab (anti-PD-1) treatment.

DNA of the CDR3: TGTGCCATCAGGGGACAGGCCTACGAGCAGTACTTC. Translated: CAIRGQAYEQYF. This sequence joins TRBV10-3 and TRBJ2-7; TRBD1 aligns across 8 bases. The CDR3 runs to 12 residues. The trim removed 6 bases at V and 2 bases at J, leaving 0 bases unmatched. CDR1 ENHRY and CDR2 SYGVKD come from the germline V gene.